The following is a T cell receptor beta chain sequence with its context. Its antigen remains unidentified. CDR1 and CDR2 (germline): SNHLY, FYNNEI. The junction had 9 bases not matched to a gene; V was cut back by 6 bases and J by 5 bases. The CDR3 covers 14 residues. Carried by the TCR beta cDNA libraries were unique molecular identifiers. T cells numbering about 0.9 to 11 million gave rise to roughly 0.5 million cDNA molecules. TCRdb redid the calling of the PCR reads with MiXCR, one entry per CDR3 protein. Among 400,000 to 500,000 distinct CDR3 sequences listed, approximately 42% were seen once. These data come from a study of post-analysis software for immune sequencing data. Study at large: The patients showed relapsing-remitting, secondary progressive and progressive-relapsing multiple sclerosis courses.

General study results and limits: Controls had lower frequencies than patients of five TRBV segments, which included TRBV5-6, TRBV5-1 and TRBV20-1. Patients with multiple sclerosis recorded significantly lower normalized Chao1 diversity than controls, the study found. F measure clustering grouped samples strongly by preparation batch.

V is TRBV2 and J is TRBJ2-7, with TRBD1 matching over 8 bases. This receptor was obtained from a girl aged 2 to 10 with multiple sclerosis. Sequencing was done on a sample of blood. In nucleotides, the CDR3 is TGTGCCAGCAGAGAAATTACAGGGGGGAACGAGCAGTACTTC. This codes for CASREITGGNEQYF.